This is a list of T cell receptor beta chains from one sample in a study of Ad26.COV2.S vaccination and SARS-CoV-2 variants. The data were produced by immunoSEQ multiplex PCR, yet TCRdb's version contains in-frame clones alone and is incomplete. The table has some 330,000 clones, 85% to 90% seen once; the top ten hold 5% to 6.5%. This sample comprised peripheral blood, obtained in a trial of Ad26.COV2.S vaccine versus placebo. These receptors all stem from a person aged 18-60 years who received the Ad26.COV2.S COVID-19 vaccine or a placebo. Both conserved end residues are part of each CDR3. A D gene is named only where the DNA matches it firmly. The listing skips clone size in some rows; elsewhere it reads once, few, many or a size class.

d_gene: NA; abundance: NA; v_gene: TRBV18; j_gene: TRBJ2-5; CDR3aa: CASSPPVLVGETQYF; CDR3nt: TGTGCCAGCTCACCACCGGTTCTAGTTGGCGAGACCCAGTACTTC
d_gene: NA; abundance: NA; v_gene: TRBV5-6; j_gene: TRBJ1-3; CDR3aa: CASSLGRARLSGNTIYF; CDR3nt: TGTGCCAGCAGCTTGGGCAGGGCGCGACTCTCTGGAAACACCATATATTTT
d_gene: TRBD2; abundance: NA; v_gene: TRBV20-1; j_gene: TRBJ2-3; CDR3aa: CSASSSGATDTQYF; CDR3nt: TGCAGTGCTAGTTCTAGCGGGGCCACAGATACGCAGTATTTT
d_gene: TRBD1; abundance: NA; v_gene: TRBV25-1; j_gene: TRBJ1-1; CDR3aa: CASIQDRGPAFF; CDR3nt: TGTGCCAGCATACAGGACAGGGGGCCAGCTTTCTTT
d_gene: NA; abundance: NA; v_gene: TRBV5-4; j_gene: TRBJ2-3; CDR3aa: CASSLESSTDTQYF; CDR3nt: TGTGCCAGCAGCTTGGAATCTTCCACAGATACGCAGTATTTT
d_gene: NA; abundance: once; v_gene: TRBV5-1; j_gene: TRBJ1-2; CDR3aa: CASSPGQPGNYGYTF; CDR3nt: TGCGCCAGCAGCCCCGGACAGCCCGGTAACTATGGCTACACCTTC
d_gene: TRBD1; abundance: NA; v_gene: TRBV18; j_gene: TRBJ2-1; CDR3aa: CASSPPGAGGSPESSYNEQFF; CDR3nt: TGTGCCAGCTCACCACCGGGAGCAGGGGGATCCCCTGAAAGCTCCTACAATGAGCAGTTCTTC
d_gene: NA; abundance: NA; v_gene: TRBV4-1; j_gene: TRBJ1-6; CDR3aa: CASSHPIRGPKSSYNSPLHF; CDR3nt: TGCGCCAGCAGCCATCCAATTCGGGGACCAAAGAGCTCCTATAATTCACCCCTCCACTTT
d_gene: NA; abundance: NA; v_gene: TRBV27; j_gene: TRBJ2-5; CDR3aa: CASNALDGPKETQYF; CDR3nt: TGTGCCAGCAATGCACTAGACGGCCCGAAAGAGACCCAGTACTTC
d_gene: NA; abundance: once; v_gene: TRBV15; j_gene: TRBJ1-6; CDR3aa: CATSKPRGQNSPLHF; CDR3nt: TGTGCCACCAGCAAACCTAGGGGCCAAAATTCACCCCTCCACTTT
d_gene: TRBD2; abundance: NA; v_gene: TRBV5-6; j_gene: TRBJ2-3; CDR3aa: CASSSSGASGYSTDTQYF; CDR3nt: TGTGCCAGCAGCTCTAGCGGGGCTAGCGGGTATAGCACAGATACGCAGTATTTT
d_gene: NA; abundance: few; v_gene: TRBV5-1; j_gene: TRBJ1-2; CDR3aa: CASSLTGPGVVYTF; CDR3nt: TGCGCCAGCAGCCTCACCGGGCCCGGAGTCGTCTACACCTTC
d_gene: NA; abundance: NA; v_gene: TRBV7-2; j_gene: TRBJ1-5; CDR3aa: CASSKYLREVGNQPQHF; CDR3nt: TGTGCCAGCAGCAAATATCTCAGGGAGGTGGGCAATCAGCCCCAGCATTTT
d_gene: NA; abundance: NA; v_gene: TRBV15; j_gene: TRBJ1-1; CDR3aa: CATSMGAEAFF; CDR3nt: TGTGCCACCTCTATGGGGGCTGAAGCTTTCTTT
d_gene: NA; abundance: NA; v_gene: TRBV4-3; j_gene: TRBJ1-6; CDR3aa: CASSQGRTVTGSPLHF; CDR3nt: TGCGCCAGCAGCCAAGGGAGGACAGTCACAGGGTCACCCCTCCACTTT
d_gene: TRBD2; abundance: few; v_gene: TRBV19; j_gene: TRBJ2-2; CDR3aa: CASSMAGVNTGELFF; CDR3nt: TGTGCCAGTAGTATGGCGGGAGTTAACACCGGGGAGCTGTTTTTT
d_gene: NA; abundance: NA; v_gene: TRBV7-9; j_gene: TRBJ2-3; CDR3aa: CASSLPSPGTADADTQYF; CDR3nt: TGTGCCAGCAGCTTACCCTCCCCCGGGACTGCCGACGCAGATACGCAGTATTTT
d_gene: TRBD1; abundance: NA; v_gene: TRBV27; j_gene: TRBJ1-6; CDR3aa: CASRDRGAPLHF; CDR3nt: TGTGCCTCCCGGGACAGGGGTGCCCCCCTCCACTTT
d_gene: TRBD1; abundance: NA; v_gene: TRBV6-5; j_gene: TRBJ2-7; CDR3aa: CASSWDSTYEQYF; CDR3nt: TGTGCCAGCAGTTGGGACAGCACCTACGAGCAGTACTTC
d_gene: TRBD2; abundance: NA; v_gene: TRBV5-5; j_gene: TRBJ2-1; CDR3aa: CASSLLLVTSGSHGEQFF; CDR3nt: TGTGCCAGCAGTCTGCTCCTCGTGACTAGCGGGAGTCACGGTGAGCAGTTCTTC
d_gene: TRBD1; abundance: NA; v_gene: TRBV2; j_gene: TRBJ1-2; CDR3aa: CASSGQAPNYGYTF; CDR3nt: TGTGCCAGCAGCGGACAGGCCCCTAACTATGGCTACACCTTC
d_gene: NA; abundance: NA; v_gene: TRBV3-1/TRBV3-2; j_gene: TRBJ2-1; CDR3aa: CASSQGGYSSYNEQFF; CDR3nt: TGTGCCAGCAGCCAAGGGGGGTACAGCTCCTACAATGAGCAGTTCTTC
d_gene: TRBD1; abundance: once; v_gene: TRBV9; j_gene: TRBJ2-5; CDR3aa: CASSTGQGAAETQYF; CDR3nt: TGTGCCAGCAGCACAGGACAGGGGGCGGCGGAGACCCAGTACTTC
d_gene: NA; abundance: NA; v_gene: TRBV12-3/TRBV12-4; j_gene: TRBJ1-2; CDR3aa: CASSLGGNYGYTF; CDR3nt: TGTGCCAGCAGTTTAGGTGGGAACTATGGCTACACCTTC
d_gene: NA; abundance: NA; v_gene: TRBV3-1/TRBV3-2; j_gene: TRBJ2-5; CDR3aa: CASSLGTQETQYF; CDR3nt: TGTGCCAGCAGCCTTGGGACACAAGAGACCCAGTACTTC
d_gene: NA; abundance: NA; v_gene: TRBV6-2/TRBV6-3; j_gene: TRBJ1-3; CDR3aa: CASSSSDSHSGNTIYF; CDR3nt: TGTGCCAGCAGCTCCTCGGACAGTCACTCTGGAAACACCATATATTTT
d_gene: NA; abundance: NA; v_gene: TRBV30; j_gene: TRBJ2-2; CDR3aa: CAWSVARLVSGELFF; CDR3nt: TGTGCCTGGAGTGTAGCGAGACTAGTTTCCGGGGAGCTGTTTTTT
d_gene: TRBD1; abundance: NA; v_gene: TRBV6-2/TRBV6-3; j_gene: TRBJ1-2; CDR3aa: CASSNYLGTGGYTF; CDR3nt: TGTGCCAGCAGTAATTACCTCGGGACAGGCGGCTACACCTTC